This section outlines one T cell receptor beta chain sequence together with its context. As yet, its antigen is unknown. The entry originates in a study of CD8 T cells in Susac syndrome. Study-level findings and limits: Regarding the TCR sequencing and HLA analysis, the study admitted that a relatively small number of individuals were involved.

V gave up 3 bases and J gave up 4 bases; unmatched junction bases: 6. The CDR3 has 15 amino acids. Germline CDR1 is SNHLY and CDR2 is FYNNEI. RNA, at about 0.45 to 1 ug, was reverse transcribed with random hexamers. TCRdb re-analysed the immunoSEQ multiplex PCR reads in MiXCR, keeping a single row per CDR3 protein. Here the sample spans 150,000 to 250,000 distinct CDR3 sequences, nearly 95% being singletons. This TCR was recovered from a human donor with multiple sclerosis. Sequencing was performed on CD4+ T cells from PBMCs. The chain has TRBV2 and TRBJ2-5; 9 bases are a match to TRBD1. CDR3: CASSDAQGAGETQYF. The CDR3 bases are TGTGCCAGCAGTGACGCACAGGGGGCAGGAGAGACCCAGTACTTC.